Each of the 18 T cell receptor beta chains below was sequenced from the same sample in a study of regulatory T cells in long-lasting Graves disease. To make TCR beta libraries, researchers used iRepertoire HTBI primers and Arm-PCR of CDR3 regions. A single record per CDR3 protein comes from TCRdb applying MiXCR to the multiplex PCR reads. The sample lists 400,000 to 500,000 distinct CDR3 sequences, around 13% occurring once. Time point defined: newly diagnosed GD, antithyroid drugs for less than 3 months. PBMCs were the source of the RNA used for TCR sequencing. These data were also filed under a second study, of T cells in Graves' hyperthyroidism and ophthalmopathy.

Sample: peripheral blood mononuclear cells (PBMCs), taken at new diagnosis, from a patient treated with antithyroid drugs. Receptor source: a woman in her forties or fifties with Graves disease.

This clonotype was seen many times. The chain has TRBV27 and TRBJ2-7; 9 bases map to TRBD2. The V gene's germline CDR1 is MNHEY and CDR2 SMNVEV (reference sequence). The CDR3 runs 15 residues. V shed 6 bases, J shed 1 base, and the junction held 7 bases outside the gene matches. The CDR3 protein is CASRGGTSRSYEQYF. DNA of the CDR3: TGTGCCAGCAGGGGAGGGACTAGCCGATCCTACGAGCAGTACTTC.

This clonotype was counted between two and nine times. This sequence joins TRBV9 and TRBJ2-3; 9 bases line up with TRBD1. The junction had 11 bases not matched to a gene; V was cut back by 2 bases and J by 7 bases. The germline V gene encodes CDR1 SGDLS and CDR2 YYNGEE. The CDR3 has 16 amino acids. CDR3 DNA: TGTGCCAGCAGCGTGGGGACAGGGTTGGTCAGGAATACGCAGTATTTT. Residues: CASSVGTGLVRNTQYF.

V is TRBV27 and J is TRBJ2-7, with D perhaps TRBD1 or TRBD2 (5 bases each). The germline gives CDR1 MNHEY, CDR2 SMNVEV (reference sequence). V lost 7 bases and J 5 bases, leaving 21 bases between the germline ends. This CDR3 has 15 amino acids. DNA of the CDR3: TGTGCCAGCACTAGTCTCAGCCCCGGGGCCGACGAGCAGTACTTC. Its protein is CASTSLSPGADEQYF.

Ten or more counts support this clonotype. The chain has TRBV6-4 and TRBJ2-2; either TRBD1 or TRBD2 may supply D (5 bases each). V was shortened by 8 bases and J by 6 bases, with 19 bases between the two germline ends. The CDR3 sequence is 15 residues long. Germline V CDR1 and CDR2: MRHNA, SNTAGT. CDR3 in amino acids: CASARVAGTPGELFF. DNA for the CDR3: TGTGCCAGCGCCCGAGTGGCCGGGACGCCCGGGGAGCTGTTTTTT.

This clonotype was observed many times. The chain combines TRBV6-5 with TRBJ2-5; no reliable D call. From germline, CDR1 is MNHEY and CDR2 SVGAGI. This CDR3 is built from 12 residues. With 2 bases removed from V and 5 bases from J, the gap between germline ends came to 6 bases. This CDR3 is CASSYRVETQYF. CDR3 DNA: TGTGCCAGCAGTTACAGGGTGGAGACCCAGTACTTC.

This clonotype was counted ten times or more. This chain joins TRBV13 and TRBJ2-2; D unresolved. This CDR3 has 12 amino acids. CDR1 and CDR2 (germline): PRHDT, FYEKMQ (reference sequence). Trimming removed 1 base from V and 6 bases from J, with 3 bases in between. CDR3 sequence (DNA): TGTGCCAGCAGCTTAGTGGCCGGGGAGCTGTTTTTT. This translates into CASSLVAGELFF. Based on the CDR3 plus reference TRBV13 and TRBJ2-2, the full variable domain is AAGVIQSPRHLIKEKRETATLKCYPIPRHDTVYWYQQGPGQDPQFLISFYEKMQSDKGSIPDRFSAQQFSDYHSELNMSSLELGDSALYFCASSLVAGELFFGEGSRLTVL.

This clonotype occurred many times. As DNA, the CDR3 is TGTGCCAGCAGTTTAGCGGGACTAGCGGGAACGTACACCGGGGAGCTGTTTTTT. Residues: CASSLAGLAGTYTGELFF. V usage is TRBV28 and J usage is TRBJ2-2; 13 positions match TRBD2. Per germline, CDR1 MDHEN and CDR2 SYDVKM. The V gene end was trimmed by 2 bases and the J gene end by 3 bases; junction bases not matched to a gene: 6. This CDR3 spans 18 amino acids.

The sample holds many counts of this clonotype. The rearrangement uses TRBV5-8 and TRBJ1-1; D remains ambiguous. The V end was cut by 4 bases, the J end by 3 bases, with 10 bases between. From germline, CDR1 is SGHTS and CDR2 YDEGEE. The CDR3 is 13 amino acids. CDR3 in DNA: TGTGCCAGCAGCCCGGTCGGGTACACTGAAGCTTTCTTT. Translated: CASSPVGYTEAFF.

This clonotype was picked up many times. This chain links TRBV6-1 with TRBJ2-7, with TRBD2 identical over 12 bases. After removal of 4 bases from V and 3 bases from J, the junction contained 7 bases not matched to a gene. Germline V gene data show CDR1 as MNHNS and CDR2 as SASEGT. The CDR3 extends over 16 amino acids. CDR3 nucleotide sequence: TGTGCCAGCAGTGCCGTACTAGCGGGAGGTCTCTACGAGCAGTACTTC. As protein: CASSAVLAGGLYEQYF.

This clonotype was detected only a few times. The V call is TRBV3-1, the J call TRBJ2-1, with 14 bases identical to TRBD2. J was trimmed by 0 bases and V by 4 bases; bases with no gene match: 14. The CDR3 loop spans 21 amino acids. The V gene's germline CDR1 is LGHDT and CDR2 YNNKEL (reference sequence). Here the CDR3 reads CASSRTAGTSGSISSYNEQFF. The CDR3 DNA reads as TGTGCCAGCAGCCGAACCGCCGGGACTAGCGGGAGTATTAGCTCCTACAATGAGCAGTTCTTC.

This clonotype has only a few counts. The chain uses TRBV11-3 and TRBJ2-3; the match to TRBD2 covers 13 bases. The ends lost 4 bases at V and 3 bases at J; junction bases unmatched: 4. The CDR3 sequence is 16 residues long. In germline, CDR1 is SGHNT, CDR2 YENEEA. Here the CDR3 reads CASSSELAGGTDTQYF. In nucleotides, the CDR3 is TGTGCCAGCAGCTCCGAACTAGCGGGAGGGACAGATACGCAGTATTTT.

Comment on this clonotype: A much larger clone differs from this one at a single base, so this may be a read error. The chain has TRBV12-3 or TRBV12-4 and TRBJ2-3; D is unresolved. Trimming took off 6 bases at V and 6 bases at J, with 4 bases between the two ends. The CDR3 length is 10 residues. CDR3 sequence (DNA): TGTGCCAGCAGCCCGGATACGCAGTATTTT. Its protein is CASSPDTQYF.

This clonotype was observed at least ten times. The V call is TRBV7-8, the J call TRBJ2-5; either TRBD1 or TRBD2 may supply D (5 bases each). V lost 1 base to trimming and J lost 5 bases, with 11 bases between them. The CDR3 length is 14 residues. Germline V gene data show CDR1 as SGHVS and CDR2 as FQNEAQ. The CDR3: CASSLGDLLETQYF. The CDR3 region has the DNA TGTGCCAGCAGCTTAGGGGACCTGCTGGAGACCCAGTACTTC.

With respect to this clonotype: No DNA is shown, since the ends of the CDR3 on it are uncertain; the CDR3 is the one TCRdb lists. CDR3 in amino acids: CASSLEVVAGGAFQAGACELYF. This chain connects TRBV11-2 to TRBJ2-7; the table's D gene call, TRBD1, was not cross checked with the DNA. Termini included, the CDR3 measures 22 amino acids. Germline-derived CDR1 and CDR2 are SGHAT and FQNNGV.

This clonotype was observed many times. The gene calls are TRBV11-2 and TRBJ2-3; TRBD2 agrees at 12 bases. The CDR3 sequence is 14 residues long. Germline values: CDR1 SGHAT, CDR2 FQNNGV. The V and J ends lost 5 bases and 9 bases, in that order; junction bases with no gene match: 6. CDR3 coding DNA: TGTGCCAGCAGCCCCGGACTAGCGGGGAACACGCAGTATTTT. It yields the protein CASSPGLAGNTQYF.

This clonotype was counted ten times or more. The chain carries TRBV6-1 and TRBJ1-1; perhaps TRBD1 as D (6 bases). V was shortened by 6 bases and J by 0 bases, with 11 bases between the two germline ends. The CDR3 has 14 amino acids. CDR1 is MNHNS, CDR2 SASEGT, per germline. CDR3 sequence: CASRRGVMNTEAFF. The DNA for the CDR3 is TGTGCCAGCAGGAGGGGGGTCATGAACACTGAAGCTTTCTTT.

The gene calls are TRBV2 and TRBJ2-5; 7 nucleotides line up with TRBD1. V lost 10 bases and J lost 4; bases outside the gene matches: 9. This CDR3 contains 13 residues. Germline V gives CDR1 SNHLY, CDR2 FYNNEI. The CDR3 is CANSRQGLETQYF. The CDR3 DNA follows: TGTGCCAACTCCCGACAGGGCTTAGAGACCCAGTACTTC.

The chain couples TRBV5-1 to TRBJ2-1; maybe TRBD2 (6 bases). The germline V gene encodes CDR1 SGHRS and CDR2 YFSETQ. CDR3 size: 15 residues. V lost 1 base to trimming and J lost 2 bases, with 10 bases between them. The CDR3 sequence is CASSLLGSAYNEQFF. The DNA for the CDR3 is TGCGCCAGCAGCTTGCTCGGGAGTGCCTACAATGAGCAGTTCTTC.